The clone carrying this TCR beta chain was picked up a small number of times. Its antigen is undetermined. The data belong to a study of T-cell memory formation after mild COVID-19. General study points: The appearance of some responding clones in pre-infection memory suggested that cross-reactive memory joined. Shrinking CD4+ clones were chiefly CM and EM; CD8+ ones were chiefly EMRA. A second wave expanding day 15 to 37 was CD4+-biased; contracting clones were balanced.

Sample barcodes and UMIs were carried by the TCR alpha and TCR beta cDNA libraries that 5'RACE generated with constant-segment primers. One entry per CDR3 protein, called by TCRdb with MiXCR from the 5' RACE reads. Of roughly 410,000 distinct CDR3 sequences in the sample, roughly a quarter were seen once. The specimen was PBMCs or a T cell subset sorted from them (not recorded which). The clonotype comes from an adult woman who had mild COVID-19 (a few samples of this study predate the infection). Cell type and time point are not known.

CDR3 nucleotides: TGTGCCAGTAGTCCGGGACTGACCTACGAGCAGTACTTC. Protein: CASSPGLTYEQYF. The chain uses TRBV19 and TRBJ2-7, with a possible D match to TRBD2 (6 bases). Germline CDR1 reads LNHDA; CDR2 reads SQIVND (reference sequence). V gave up 5 bases and J gave up 2 bases, with 10 bases separating them. This CDR3 comprises 13 residues.